The rows below give T cell receptor beta chains drawn from one sample of a study of cytomegalovirus exposure and HLA in healthy donors. The method was immunoSEQ multiplex PCR; TCRdb's version includes in-frame clones alone and lacks a portion of them. There are about 130,000 clones in the sample; 60% to 75% occur only once, and 4% to 5% lies in the top ten. Sequenced: PBMCs. These receptors originate from a woman in her forties or fifties in good health and CMV-seropositive. CDR3s include the opening cysteine and the closing phenylalanine or tryptophan. The D gene is left open where the match is weak. Clone size appears in some rows only: once, few, many, or a class for an expanded clone.

DNA	CDR3	J	D	V	size
TGTGCCAGCAGCTACCGCGGGGGGGATGCAGATACGCAGTATTTT	CASSYRGGDADTQYF	TRBJ2-3	TRBD2	TRBV7-2	-
TGCGCCAGCAGCTCCAGCACTAACGTGAACACTGAAGCTTTCTTT	CASSSSTNVNTEAFF	TRBJ1-1	-	TRBV5-1	-
TGCGCCAGCAGCCCCCACAGGGTTGGCTACGAGCAGTACTTC	CASSPHRVGYEQYF	TRBJ2-7	-	TRBV5-1	-
TGCGCCAGCAGCTTGGGGCCTAGCAGTAATGAGCAGTTCTTC	CASSLGPSSNEQFF	TRBJ2-1	-	TRBV5-1	-
TGTGCCAGCAGCCAAGAAATCGCTAGCGGGGGGGCCACAGATACGCAGTATTTT	CASSQEIASGGATDTQYF	TRBJ2-3	TRBD2	TRBV4-2	few
TGTGCCAGCAGTTTGGGGCACACTGAAGCTTTCTTT	CASSLGHTEAFF	TRBJ1-1	-	TRBV28	-
TGTGCCAGCAGCTCGGGAGGGTGGCGGCCCTACGAGCAGTACTTC	CASSSGGWRPYEQYF	TRBJ2-7	TRBD2	TRBV7-8	-
TGTTCCAGCAGCCTCTCCCGTCAGGGGACGGGTTTGCCTGAAGCTTTCTTT	CSSSLSRQGTGLPEAFF	TRBJ1-1	-	TRBV7-9	-
TGTGCCAGCAGTTTAAGTACCTATAGCAATCAGCCCCAGCATTTT	CASSLSTYSNQPQHF	TRBJ1-5	-	TRBV27	-
TGCGCCAGCAGCTCCCTCATGGGGGGGGGCACAGATACGCAGTATTTT	CASSSLMGGGTDTQYF	TRBJ2-3	TRBD2	TRBV5-1	-
TGTGCCAGTAGAGGCCCTTCTGGGACAGGGGTTTACAATGAGCAGTTCTTC	CASRGPSGTGVYNEQFF	TRBJ2-1	TRBD1	TRBV19	-
TGTGCCAGCTCAGGGACAGGGGGCAACACTGAAGCTTTCTTT	CASSGTGGNTEAFF	TRBJ1-1	TRBD1	TRBV2	-
TGTGCCAGCAGCCCCGCCCAAGGGGCCAGGGTTGAAAAACTGTTTTTT	CASSPAQGARVEKLFF	TRBJ1-4	-	TRBV9	few
TGTGCCAGTAGGGACAGGGTCAATCAGCCCCAGCATTTT	CASRDRVNQPQHF	TRBJ1-5	TRBD1	TRBV19	-
TGTGCCAGCAGTGAACTTAGGGGTGAGAACTATGGCTACACCTTC	CASSELRGENYGYTF	TRBJ1-2	-	TRBV25-1	-
TGTGCCAGCAGCGTTAACAGGGGAGGTAGTGAAAAACTGTTTTTT	CASSVNRGGSEKLFF	TRBJ1-4	TRBD1	TRBV9	-
TGCGCCAGCAGTGAGGGCGGGGGAAAAGAGACCCAGTACTTC	CASSEGGGKETQYF	TRBJ2-5	TRBD2	TRBV10-1	-
TGTGCCAGCAGCTTAGGCGGCGGAGGACAGGGGACTCAGCCCCAGCATTTT	CASSLGGGGQGTQPQHF	TRBJ1-5	TRBD1	TRBV7-2	-
TGTGCCAGCAGCGCAGGGCCCTACACCGGGGAGCTGTTTTTT	CASSAGPYTGELFF	TRBJ2-2	-	TRBV27	-
TGTGCCAGCAGTGAACAGGGCTACGGTCAGCCCCAGCATTTT	CASSEQGYGQPQHF	TRBJ1-5	-	TRBV6-1	-
TGTGCCAGCAGCTTGAGCGGACAGTTGAATGAGCAGTTCTTC	CASSLSGQLNEQFF	TRBJ2-1	-	TRBV7-3	once
TGTGCCAGCAGTGAGGGGCGGGAGGTTTACAATGAGCAGTTCTTC	CASSEGREVYNEQFF	TRBJ2-1	TRBD2	TRBV2	-
TGTGCCAGCAGCTTGGCTCAGTTACCAGGGACCCAGTACTTC	CASSLAQLPGTQYF	TRBJ2-5	-	TRBV7-9	once
TGCGCCAGCAACTTCGGACTAGCAAGGGATACGCAGTATTTT	CASNFGLARDTQYF	TRBJ2-3	TRBD2	TRBV5-1	-
TGTGCCAGCAGGACCGAGGGATATGGCTACACCTTC	CASRTEGYGYTF	TRBJ1-2	-	TRBV27	few
TGTGCCAGTACGGACAGGTTCACCTACAATGAGCAGTTCTTC	CASTDRFTYNEQFF	TRBJ2-1	TRBD1	TRBV19	few
TGTGCCAGCACGCCAGGGGGCCCCGGGGAGCTGTTTTTT	CASTPGGPGELFF	TRBJ2-2	TRBD1	TRBV28	-
TGTGCCAGCAGCCCCGGGGGGGCTCCTGAGACCCAGTACTTC	CASSPGGAPETQYF	TRBJ2-5	TRBD2	TRBV7-9	-
TGTGCCAGCAGCTCGACGGACAGAACTAGCACAGATACGCAGTATTTT	CASSSTDRTSTDTQYF	TRBJ2-3	-	TRBV7-3	-
TGTGCCAGCAGCGGAGGAGCGGGGGGGCAAGAGACCCAGTACTTC	CASSGGAGGQETQYF	TRBJ2-5	TRBD2	TRBV14	-
TGTGCCAGTAGTATACTAGCGGGGCCCGGCTCCTACAATGAGCAGTTCTTC	CASSILAGPGSYNEQFF	TRBJ2-1	TRBD2	TRBV19	-
TGTGCCAGCGCCTACAGCTCCTACAATGAGCAGTTCTTC	CASAYSSYNEQFF	TRBJ2-1	-	TRBV7-2	few
TGTGCCAGCAGTGAGACTAGCGGGGGGGCAGATACGCAGTATTTT	CASSETSGGADTQYF	TRBJ2-3	TRBD2	TRBV6-4	few
TGTGCCAGCAGCTCTCAGGGGGCTCGGTATGGCTACACCTTC	CASSSQGARYGYTF	TRBJ1-2	TRBD1	TRBV7-9	-
TGCGCCAGCAGCCAAGATCGAGGTCACTACGGCTACACCTTC	CASSQDRGHYGYTF	TRBJ1-2	-	TRBV4-3	-
TGTGCCAGCAGCCCCCGGCAGCGGATCAACAATGAGCAGTTCTTC	CASSPRQRINNEQFF	TRBJ2-1	-	TRBV5-8	-
TGCGCCAGCAGCTTACCGGGACAGATATCGGATACGCAGTATTTT	CASSLPGQISDTQYF	TRBJ2-3	TRBD1	TRBV5-1	-
TGTGCCAGCAGTGACGGGACACATTCCGATGAGCAGTTCTTC	CASSDGTHSDEQFF	TRBJ2-1	-	TRBV25-1	-
TGCGCCAGCAGTTTAGCGGGGGGAGAGACCCAGTACTTC	CASSLAGGETQYF	TRBJ2-5	TRBD2	TRBV5-1	-
TGTGCCAGCAGTTCGGGACTAGCGATTGTACCTCATACGCAGTATTTT	CASSSGLAIVPHTQYF	TRBJ2-3	TRBD2	TRBV28	-
TGTGCCAGTAGGCGGACAGGGGGAGTAGATACGCAGTATTTT	CASRRTGGVDTQYF	TRBJ2-3	TRBD1	TRBV19	few
TGCGCCAGCAGCCCCGGGACAGGGTCGGCTGGCTACACCTTC	CASSPGTGSAGYTF	TRBJ1-2	TRBD1	TRBV5-1	-
TGCGCCAGTCGGCTCGGGGATACGCAGTATTTT	CASRLGDTQYF	TRBJ2-3	-	TRBV10-1	-
TGTGCCAGCAGTGAAGCTGGAGACAGGGGTAGAGATACGCAGTATTTT	CASSEAGDRGRDTQYF	TRBJ2-3	TRBD1	TRBV6-1	-
TGTGCCAGCAGCCGAGACAAAGCGGGACAGGGGGCCGAGACCCAGTACTTC	CASSRDKAGQGAETQYF	TRBJ2-5	TRBD1	TRBV4-2	-
TGCGCCAGCAGTGACCTAGCGGCCGGGGAGCTGTTTTTT	CASSDLAAGELFF	TRBJ2-2	TRBD2	TRBV10-2	-
TGTTCCAGCAGCCCCCAGTATAGCAATCAGCCCCAGCATTTT	CSSSPQYSNQPQHF	TRBJ1-5	-	TRBV7-9	-
TGTGCCAGCAGACTACCGGACACCGGGGAGCTGTTTTTT	CASRLPDTGELFF	TRBJ2-2	-	TRBV2	few
TGCGCCAGCAGCCCCCGGGACAGGAGCTCCTACGAGCAGTACTTC	CASSPRDRSSYEQYF	TRBJ2-7	TRBD1	TRBV5-1	-
TGTGCCAGCAGCTTAAGAGAGGGCTACTACGAGCAGTACTTC	CASSLREGYYEQYF	TRBJ2-7	-	TRBV7-8	-
TGTGCCAGCAGCTTAGGTAGGGGGTCCGCCATCTCTGGAAACACCATATATTTT	CASSLGRGSAISGNTIYF	TRBJ1-3	-	TRBV11-2	few
TGTGCCAGCAGCCCCCGGGAGTACTCTGGAAACACCATATATTTT	CASSPREYSGNTIYF	TRBJ1-3	-	TRBV13	-
TGCGCCAGCAGCACCGGACAGGGGTTGGGAGCTTTCTTT	CASSTGQGLGAFF	TRBJ1-1	TRBD1	TRBV5-1	-
TGTGCCAGCTCACCTGCGACAGGATTGACAGATACGCAGTATTTT	CASSPATGLTDTQYF	TRBJ2-3	-	TRBV18	-